Presented here are 16 T cell receptor beta chains from one specimen sequenced in a study of OX40 agonist ivuxolimab in advanced cancers. This table comes from immunoSEQ multiplex PCR, and its TCRdb copy is limited to in-frame clones, with some not included. The table records about 91,000 clones, 84% of them present only once. The sequencing used CD4+ or CD8+ T cells sorted from blood, collected in a trial of the OX40 agonist ivuxolimab. These receptors were obtained from an adult with an advanced solid tumor such as melanoma, head and neck, liver or kidney cancer.

The chain links TRBV9 to TRBJ1-2; the D is unclear. CDR1 is SGDLS, CDR2 YYNGEE, per germline. Deletions cut 0 bases from V and 0 bases from J, with 15 bases between. The length of the CDR3 is 17 residues. The CDR3 DNA reads TGTGCCAGCAGCGTAGGGACCCCCTTGGGATCTAACTATGGCTACACCTTC. Amino acids: CASSVGTPLGSNYGYTF.

The chain uses TRBV19 and TRBJ1-6; D not resolved. The CDR3 contains 14 residues. The V gene lost 3 bases and the J gene lost 5 bases, with 8 bases spanning the gap. Germline CDR1 reads LNHDA; CDR2 reads SQIVND (reference sequence). Here the CDR3 DNA reads TGTGCCAGTAGTATCGACGGAGATAATTCACCCCTCCACTTT. Protein: CASSIDGDNSPLHF.

This chain links TRBV5-6 with TRBJ2-1; D assignment may be TRBD1 or TRBD2 (6 bases each). The CDR3 spans 15 residues. Germline CDR1 is SGHDT and CDR2 is YYEEEE. Deletions cut 4 bases from V and 4 bases from J, with 15 bases between. The CDR3 DNA is TGTGCCAGCAGCGGTCCGGGGGCCCAATACAATGAGCAGTTCTTC. Its translation: CASSGPGAQYNEQFF.

V and J are TRBV2 and TRBJ1-2, with 7 bases matching TRBD1. The CDR3 has 12 residues. V lost 8 bases to trimming and J lost 2 bases; unmatched junction nucleotides: 2. Germline lookup yields CDR1 SNHLY and CDR2 FYNNEI. The CDR3 is CASVDRNYGYTF. CDR3 sequence (DNA): TGTGCCAGCGTGGACAGGAACTATGGCTACACCTTC.

The CDR3 loop reads CASSLASSGNWYEQYF. For the CDR3, the DNA is TGTGCCAGCAGCTTAGCATCCTCTGGAAATTGGTACGAGCAGTACTTC. J is TRBJ2-7 and V is TRBV7-2; no clear D. CDR3 length: 16 amino acids. V gave up 0 bases and J gave up 4 bases, with 16 bases separating them. Germline CDR1 SGHTA, CDR2 FQGNSA.

The J gene is TRBJ2-5, the V gene TRBV5-1; TRBD1 matches at 7 bases. This CDR3 contains 15 residues. The V gene's germline CDR1 is SGHRS and CDR2 YFSETQ. V trimming: 3 bases; J trimming: 1 base; junction bases outside the gene matches: 6. The CDR3 bases are TGCGCCAGCAGCTCGGCCACAGGGGTCCAAGAGACCCAGTACTTC. It yields the protein CASSSATGVQETQYF.

The chain joins TRBV25-1 to TRBJ1-4, with unresolved D. V was clipped by 9 bases and J by 5 bases, with 7 bases between them. Germline-derived CDR1 and CDR2 are MGHDK and SYGVNS. The CDR3 consists of 11 residues. CDR3: CASRRNEKLFF. The CDR3 DNA follows: TGTGCCAGTAGACGGAATGAAAAACTGTTTTTT.

This chain connects TRBV2 to TRBJ2-1; TRBD2 aligns across 8 bases. From germline, CDR1 is SNHLY and CDR2 FYNNEI. The CDR3 loop spans 14 amino acids. V gave up 3 bases and J gave up 10 bases; unmatched junction bases: 8. The chain's CDR3 is CASSDRSGGGEQFF. The CDR3 region has the DNA TGTGCCAGCAGTGACAGGTCCGGCGGGGGGGAGCAGTTCTTC.

J is TRBJ2-2 and V is TRBV30; D might be TRBD1 (5 bases). V lost 4 bases and J 4 bases, leaving 10 bases between the germline ends. Germline-derived CDR1 and CDR2 are GTSNPN and SVGIG (reference sequence). The CDR3 is made up of 13 amino acids. CDR3 amino acids: CAWTSGFTGELFF. CDR3 DNA: TGTGCCTGGACCTCAGGGTTCACCGGGGAGCTGTTTTTT.

There are a few counts of this clone. The V gene is TRBV5-5, the J gene TRBJ1-1, with 10 bases aligning to TRBD1. The germline gives CDR1 SGHKS, CDR2 YYEKEE (reference sequence). The CDR3 spans 12 residues. J was trimmed by 10 bases and V by 4 bases; bases with no gene match: 4. CDR3 sequence (DNA): TGTGCCAGCAGCCCGCGGACAGGGGGAGCTTTCTTT. The encoded protein is CASSPRTGGAFF.

The CDR3 is CASSTAEAGAGYEQYF. The CDR3 region has the DNA TGTGCCAGCAGTACCGCGGAGGCAGGGGCGGGATACGAGCAGTACTTC. The chain is built from TRBV28 and TRBJ2-7, with D tentatively TRBD1 or TRBD2 (6 bases each). Trimming left V 5 bases short and J 4 bases short, with 21 bases between. Germline V gene data show CDR1 as MDHEN and CDR2 as SYDVKM. The CDR3 is 16 amino acids.

The chain recombines TRBV10-2 with TRBJ1-3; D is possibly TRBD1 (5 bases). Trimming left V 3 bases short and J 0 bases short, with 6 bases between. The CDR3 contains 14 residues. Germline V gene sequence: CDR1 WSHSY, CDR2 SAAADI. In DNA, the CDR3 is TGCGCCAGCAGTGAACAGGTCTCTGGAAACACCATATATTTT. It is translated as CASSEQVSGNTIYF.

The chain links TRBV5-4 to TRBJ2-6; possibly TRBD1 for D (5 bases). The ends were cut back, 5 bases at V and 0 bases at J, with 18 bases in the middle. This CDR3 region has 18 residues. Germline V gives CDR1 SGHNT, CDR2 YYREEE (reference sequence). CDR3 protein: CASSRALQVVSGANVLTF. CDR3 coding DNA: TGTGCCAGCAGTCGGGCCCTACAGGTCGTCTCTGGGGCCAACGTCCTGACTTTC.

This clone was counted between two and nine times. The rearrangement links TRBV11-3 to TRBJ2-2, with 8 bases matching TRBD2. The J segment lost 3 bases and the V segment lost 1 base, leaving 4 bases of the junction unmatched. The CDR3 is 16 amino acids. CDR1 and CDR2 (germline): SGHNT, YENEEA. CDR3 nucleotides: TGTGCCAGCAGCTTAGCGGGGGGGCCGTACACCGGGGAGCTGTTTTTT. Protein: CASSLAGGPYTGELFF.

The chain employs TRBV7-2 and TRBJ2-2; D perhaps matches TRBD1 (5 bases). CDR3 length equals 16 residues. The ends were cut back, 3 bases at V and 0 bases at J, with 11 bases in the middle. From germline, CDR1 is SGHTA and CDR2 FQGNSA. The CDR3 here is CASSFQGTPNTGELFF. CDR3 coding DNA: TGTGCCAGCAGCTTTCAGGGAACCCCGAACACCGGGGAGCTGTTTTTT.

This clone has a single count. The chain links TRBV18 to TRBJ1-5; D not certain. Germline V gene data show CDR1 as KGHSH and CDR2 as LQKENI. The CDR3 sequence is 17 residues long. V gave up 1 base and J gave up 1 base, with 14 bases separating them. The CDR3 reads CASSPRPPAWSNQPQHF. DNA of the CDR3: TGTGCCAGCTCACCACGACCCCCAGCGTGGAGCAATCAGCCCCAGCATTTT. The full variable domain, its missing parts supplied by reference TRBV18 and TRBJ1-5, is NAGVMQNPRHLVRRRGQEARLRCSPMKGHSHVYWYRQLPEEGLKFMVYLQKENIIDESGMPKERFSAEFPKEGPSILRIQQVVRGDSAAYFCASSPRPPAWSNQPQHFGDGTRLSIL.